Listed below are T cell receptor beta chains from one sample, sequenced in a study of blood T cell repertoires in COVID-19. Measured with immunoSEQ multiplex PCR; TCRdb has only the in-frame clones, and not every one. The data show roughly 160,000 clones, around 79% seen once. Sequencing used PBMCs or T cells enriched from blood (not recorded which). These receptors were obtained from a man between 45 and 60 years old who had recovered from COVID-19. CDR3s include the opening cysteine and the closing phenylalanine or tryptophan. Each record gives: J gene, V gene, clone size, D gene, CDR3 protein, CDR3 DNA. A D gene is named only where the DNA matches it firmly. Clone size is shown for a subset of rows, as once, few, many or a class of expanded clone.

J gene: TRBJ1-1
V gene: TRBV19
clone size: -
D gene: TRBD1
CDR3 protein: CASSVNGQGNTEAFF
CDR3 DNA: TGTGCCAGTAGTGTCAACGGACAGGGAAACACTGAAGCTTTCTTT

J gene: TRBJ1-3
V gene: TRBV18
clone size: -
D gene: -
CDR3 protein: CASSLSSGNTIYF
CDR3 DNA: TGTGCCAGCTCACTGAGCTCTGGAAACACCATATATTTT

J gene: TRBJ2-1
V gene: TRBV27
clone size: -
D gene: -
CDR3 protein: CASSLPRGARNEQFF
CDR3 DNA: TGTGCCAGCAGTCTCCCCAGGGGGGCTCGGAATGAGCAGTTCTTC

J gene: TRBJ1-3
V gene: TRBV19
clone size: -
D gene: -
CDR3 protein: CASGRDGRNTIYF
CDR3 DNA: TGTGCCAGTGGGAGAGATGGAAGGAACACCATATATTTT

J gene: TRBJ1-2
V gene: TRBV2
clone size: few
D gene: -
CDR3 protein: CASSRGNYGYTF
CDR3 DNA: TGTGCCAGCAGTAGGGGGAACTATGGCTACACCTTC

J gene: TRBJ1-1
V gene: TRBV19
clone size: few
D gene: TRBD1
CDR3 protein: CASIQLQGTEAFF
CDR3 DNA: TGTGCCAGTATCCAACTACAGGGGACTGAAGCTTTCTTT

J gene: TRBJ2-3
V gene: TRBV14
clone size: -
D gene: -
CDR3 protein: CASSPRVHSGTDTQYF
CDR3 DNA: TGTGCCAGCAGCCCCCGGGTCCACTCGGGCACAGATACGCAGTATTTT

J gene: TRBJ1-1
V gene: TRBV7-9
clone size: few
D gene: -
CDR3 protein: CASRLGGYGNTEAFF
CDR3 DNA: TGTGCCAGCAGATTAGGCGGGTATGGGAACACTGAAGCTTTCTTT

J gene: TRBJ2-1
V gene: TRBV27
clone size: few
D gene: -
CDR3 protein: CASSGLYNEQFF
CDR3 DNA: TGTGCCAGCAGTGGACTCTACAATGAGCAGTTCTTC

J gene: TRBJ2-7
V gene: TRBV7-9
clone size: -
D gene: TRBD1
CDR3 protein: CASSYKGGQSEQYF
CDR3 DNA: TGTGCCAGCAGCTATAAAGGGGGCCAGAGCGAGCAGTACTTC

J gene: TRBJ2-1
V gene: TRBV5-1
clone size: once
D gene: -
CDR3 protein: CASSLSLNNEQFF
CDR3 DNA: TGCGCCAGCAGCTTGTCACTGAACAATGAGCAGTTCTTC

J gene: TRBJ2-7
V gene: TRBV28
clone size: -
D gene: -
CDR3 protein: CASTPGSHYEQYF
CDR3 DNA: TGTGCCAGCACCCCCGGGTCCCACTACGAGCAGTACTTC

J gene: TRBJ2-3
V gene: TRBV28
clone size: once
D gene: TRBD2
CDR3 protein: CASSSPRTSGRLDTQYF
CDR3 DNA: TGTGCCAGCAGTTCCCCCCGGACTAGCGGGAGGCTAGATACGCAGTATTTT

J gene: TRBJ1-6
V gene: TRBV7-9
clone size: few
D gene: TRBD1
CDR3 protein: CASSLAGTGDPSPLHF
CDR3 DNA: TGTGCCAGCAGCTTAGCGGGGACAGGGGACCCTTCACCCCTCCACTTT

J gene: TRBJ1-6
V gene: TRBV19
clone size: -
D gene: -
CDR3 protein: CASSIPGHPSHF
CDR3 DNA: TGTGCCAGTAGTATACCCGGACACCCCTCCCACTTT